The 17 T cell receptor beta chains in this list originate from one sample, sequenced in a study of read filtering for tumor transcriptome and immune sequencing. Molecular barcoded adaptors covering alpha/delta and beta/gamma chains were used on 400 to 450 ng RNA. TCRdb independently ran MiXCR on the reads; one entry per CDR3 protein. The sample yields about 62,000 distinct CDR3 sequences, roughly 19% seen once. The material sequenced was a population of CD138-negative cells sorted from bone marrow. The receptors here all came from a donor at least 40 years old with multiple myeloma.

This clonotype came up a few times. The chain is built from TRBV19 and TRBJ1-5; unclear D gene. Germline CDR1 reads LNHDA; CDR2 reads SQIVND (reference sequence). The ends were cut back, 6 bases at V and 6 bases at J, with 15 bases in the middle. The CDR3 consists of 14 residues. In DNA form, the CDR3 reads TGTGCCAGTAGCCCCCTAGACGAAGGTCAGCCCCAGCATTTT. It specifies CASSPLDEGQPQHF.

Comment on this clonotype: This clone may be a read error of a much larger clone one base away. As the CDR3 is not closed by the conserved phenylalanine or tryptophan, this likely results from a read error. V usage is TRBV6-5 and J usage is TRBJ2-1; TRBD1 matches 7 bases. The germline V gene has CDR1 MNHEY and CDR2 SVGAGI. V lost 5 bases to trimming and J lost 3 bases; unmatched junction nucleotides: 7. This CDR3 has 15 amino acids. CDR3 in amino acids: CASSIGYRGYNEQFL. The CDR3 nucleotides are TGTGCCAGCAGTATAGGGTACAGGGGCTACAATGAGCAGTTCCTC.

This clonotype was counted many times. The chain is built from TRBV24-1 and TRBJ2-7; possibly TRBD2 for D (6 bases). The germline V gene has CDR1 KGHDR and CDR2 SFDVKD. The CDR3 consists of 13 residues. V lost 0 bases to trimming and J lost 6 bases, with 8 bases between them. The CDR3 sequence: CATSDLAGSEQYF. The CDR3 coding sequence is TGTGCCACCAGTGATTTGGCGGGGTCCGAGCAGTACTTC.

This clonotype was picked up a small number of times. Possible read error: a much larger clone is one base away. The gene calls are TRBV5-1 and TRBJ2-6; possibly TRBD2 for D (6 bases). The germline V gene has CDR1 SGHRS and CDR2 YFSETQ. This CDR3 is built from 16 residues. CDR3 amino acids: CASSNSGSSGANALTF. The CDR3 nucleotides are TGCGCCAGCAGTAATAGCGGATCCTCTGGGGCCAACGCCCTGACTTTC.

This clonotype has at least ten counts. V and J are TRBV29-1 and TRBJ2-2; TRBD1 might be the D (6 bases). The CDR3 has 12 residues. Germline V CDR1 and CDR2: SQVTM, ANQGSEA. Trimming stripped 7 bases from V and 2 bases from J, with 8 bases between. This CDR3 reads CSAGTNTGELFF. DNA of the CDR3: TGCAGCGCCGGGACAAACACCGGGGAGCTGTTTTTT.

The sample holds many counts of this clonotype. The chain carries TRBV7-4 and TRBJ2-3; 11 nucleotides line up with TRBD2. In germline, CDR1 is SGHVT, CDR2 SQSDAQ. J was trimmed by 5 bases and V by 5 bases; bases with no gene match: 6. The CDR3 loop spans 15 amino acids. CDR3 residues: CASSNRLAGRDTQYF. CDR3 DNA sequence: TGTGCCAGCAGCAATCGACTAGCGGGGAGAGATACGCAGTATTTT.

This clonotype was counted many times. The rearrangement uses TRBV2 and TRBJ2-5, with D perhaps matching TRBD2 (6 bases). CDR1 and CDR2 from the germline V gene are SNHLY and FYNNEI. The CDR3 is made up of 13 amino acids. Trimming stripped 10 bases from V and 1 base from J, with 13 bases between. DNA for the CDR3: TGTGCCACGACTAGTCTTCCCCAAGAGACCCAGTACTTC. Translating gives CATTSLPQETQYF.

Many counts were recorded for this clonotype. The rearrangement joins TRBV3-1 to TRBJ2-2; D gene ambiguous. V lost 3 bases, J lost 4 bases, and 9 bases lay in between. The V gene's germline CDR1 is LGHDT and CDR2 YNNKEL (reference sequence). The CDR3 is 14 amino acids. CDR3 nucleotides: TGTGCCAGCAGCCAGGCCAGCCTCACCGGGGAGCTGTTTTTT. Its translation is CASSQASLTGELFF.

In its sample, this clonotype was seen many times. The chain recombines TRBV30 with TRBJ2-2; D is unclear. Germline V gene data show CDR1 as GTSNPN and CDR2 as SVGIG (reference sequence). This CDR3 comprises 14 residues. Trimming left V 2 bases short and J 6 bases short, with 13 bases between. The CDR3 loop is CAWSRNVGAGELFF. In DNA form, the CDR3 reads TGTGCCTGGAGTAGAAACGTGGGTGCCGGGGAGCTGTTTTTT.

With regard to this clonotype: One base away lies a much larger clone, so this may be a sequencing read error. The rearrangement joins TRBV29-1 to TRBJ2-3; TRBD2 matches at 12 bases. Germline CDR1 SQVTM, CDR2 ANQGSEA. Trimming at V came to 6 bases and at J to 6 bases, leaving 10 bases not matched to a gene. This CDR3 comprises 15 residues. For the CDR3, the DNA is TGCAGCGTGTCCCCGGGACTAGCGGGTCTGGATACGCAGTATTTT. Amino acid sequence: CSVSPGLAGLDTQYF.

In this sample, this clonotype turned up many times. The rearrangement uses TRBV7-6 and TRBJ2-3; TRBD2 matches at 13 bases. V shed 4 bases and J 5 bases; nucleotides not matched to a gene: 3. The CDR3 covers 15 residues. Germline V gene data show CDR1 as SGHVS and CDR2 as FNYEAQ. DNA of the CDR3: TGTGCCAGCAGCTGGACTAGCGGGGGCCTAGATACGCAGTATTTT. This translates into CASSWTSGGLDTQYF.

CDR3 bases: TGCGCCAGCAGCTTGGTCACAGGCACCGGGGAGCTGTTTTTT. This translates into CASSLVTGTGELFF. The chain carries TRBV5-1 and TRBJ2-2, with D perhaps TRBD1 (5 bases). V lost 0 bases and J lost 4, with 7 bases in between. The CDR3 length is 14 residues. From germline, CDR1 is SGHRS and CDR2 YFSETQ.

This clonotype was seen ten or more times. J is TRBJ1-2 and V is TRBV2; possibly TRBD1 for D (5 bases). Germline V lookup: CDR1 SNHLY, CDR2 FYNNEI. Trimming took off 4 bases at V and 5 bases at J, with 11 bases between the two ends. The CDR3 extends over 13 amino acids. CDR3 in DNA: TGTGCCAGCAGTGGCGACAGAGAGTATGGCTACACCTTC. It encodes CASSGDREYGYTF.

There are a few counts of this clonotype. The chain couples TRBV2 to TRBJ1-2, with unresolved D. V was clipped by 8 bases and J by 6 bases, with 19 bases between them. This CDR3 is 14 amino acids long. Per the germline V gene, CDR1 is SNHLY and CDR2 is FYNNEI. The CDR3 coding sequence is TGTGCCAGCGAACGGGCAGAACTCAACAATGGCTACACCTTC. This sequence encodes CASERAELNNGYTF.

This clonotype was seen ten or more times. The CDR3 coding sequence is TGCAGTCCTCTAGAGGTGAAGGCAGATACGCAGTATTTT. Amino acid sequence: CSPLEVKADTQYF. The chain links TRBV20-1 to TRBJ2-3; D ambiguous. CDR1 and CDR2 (germline): DFQATT, SNEGSKA (reference sequence). The V end was cut by 8 bases, the J end by 4 bases, with 16 bases between. This CDR3 spans 13 amino acids.

This rearrangement joins TRBV5-1 to TRBJ2-5; 7 bases align to TRBD1. The CDR3 spans 18 residues. Germline V lookup: CDR1 SGHRS, CDR2 YFSETQ. Germline trimming cut 3 bases from V and 1 base from J; bases unmatched to any gene: 15. The CDR3 region is CASSSRRATGVSQETQYF. For the CDR3, the DNA is TGCGCCAGCAGCTCGAGAAGGGCAACAGGGGTGAGCCAAGAGACCCAGTACTTC.

This clonotype is deemed large. The chain has TRBV24-1 and TRBJ2-1; D is ambiguous. The germline V gene has CDR1 KGHDR and CDR2 SFDVKD. The CDR3 is 15 residues long. V was clipped by 3 bases and J by 3 bases, with 11 bases between them. The CDR3 sequence: CATSDPLESYNEQFF. For the CDR3, the DNA is TGTGCCACCAGTGATCCGCTGGAGAGCTACAATGAGCAGTTCTTC.